A single sample gave rise to the 9 T cell receptor beta chains below, sequenced in a study of blood T cell repertoires in COVID-19. The data were produced by immunoSEQ multiplex PCR, yet TCRdb's version contains in-frame clones alone and is incomplete. The sample records about 130,000 clones, approximately 80% being singletons. The sequenced sample consisted of peripheral blood. These receptors were collected from a woman aged 45 to 65 with acute or convalescent COVID-19.

The V and J genes are TRBV7-8 and TRBJ2-5; 8 nucleotides match TRBD2. Germline CDR1 is SGHVS and CDR2 is FQNEAQ. Trimming took 5 bases from V and 5 from J; bases not matched to a gene: 10. The CDR3 runs to 15 residues. CDR3 DNA: TGTGCCAGCAGCATCTTTCGGGGGGGCGGGGAGACCCAGTACTTC. Its translation: CASSIFRGGGETQYF.

This chain uses TRBV5-4 with TRBJ2-2; 10 bases align to TRBD1. The CDR3 sequence is 16 residues long. From germline, CDR1 is SGHNT and CDR2 YYREEE (reference sequence). Trimming took 5 bases from V and 6 from J; bases not matched to a gene: 10. For the CDR3, the DNA is TGTGCCAGCAGTCCTCCCGGGACAGGGGCCTCCGGGGAGCTGTTTTTT. Translation: CASSPPGTGASGELFF.

J is TRBJ2-1 and V is TRBV28, with 9 bases identical to TRBD2. V shed 3 bases and J 2 bases; nucleotides not matched to a gene: 14. CDR3 size: 19 residues. The germline V gene encodes CDR1 MDHEN and CDR2 SYDVKM. The DNA for the CDR3 is TGTGCCAGCAGTTTCCCCCGACTAGCGGATCTCACCACCTACAATGAGCAGTTCTTC. Protein: CASSFPRLADLTTYNEQFF.

The chain recombines TRBV6-5 with TRBJ1-2; 8 bases are a match to TRBD1. The germline V gene encodes CDR1 MNHEY and CDR2 SVGAGI. The CDR3 has 11 amino acids. V gave up 8 bases and J gave up 4 bases; unmatched junction bases: 0. The CDR3 is CASGTGYGYTF. As DNA, the CDR3 is TGTGCCAGCGGGACAGGCTATGGCTACACCTTC.

The chain recombines TRBV18 with TRBJ1-2, with D hard to call. The V end lost 4 bases, the J end lost 6 bases, and 15 bases lay between the germline ends. The CDR3 extends over 14 amino acids. The germline V gene encodes CDR1 KGHSH and CDR2 LQKENI. This chain's CDR3 is CASSRLVNPHGYTF. The CDR3 DNA sequence: TGTGCCAGCTCACGTCTAGTGAATCCCCATGGCTACACCTTC.

V usage is TRBV25-1 and J usage is TRBJ2-5; D uncertain. CDR3 length: 12 amino acids. The V gene's germline CDR1 is MGHDK and CDR2 SYGVNS. V gave up 4 bases and J gave up 4 bases, with 7 bases separating them. CDR3 bases: TGTGCCAGCAGTGTGGAGCTAGAGACCCAGTACTTC. As protein: CASSVELETQYF.

The gene calls are TRBV6-6 and TRBJ2-7, with D perhaps TRBD1 (6 bases). Germline CDR1 and CDR2: MNHNY and SVGAGI (reference sequence). The CDR3 extends over 14 amino acids. The V and J ends lost 3 bases and 6 bases respectively, with 15 bases between them. DNA for the CDR3: TGTGCCAGCAGTTATTCGACCGGGACACTCGAGCAGTACTTC. Its protein is CASSYSTGTLEQYF.

The gene calls are TRBV27 and TRBJ1-5; 7 bases fit TRBD1. The CDR3 is made up of 15 amino acids. Trimming at V came to 5 bases and at J to 4 bases, leaving 8 bases not matched to a gene. The germline V gene has CDR1 MNHEY and CDR2 SMNVEV (reference sequence). The CDR3 loop reads CASSDQTGSNQPQHF. CDR3 bases: TGTGCCAGCAGTGACCAGACAGGGTCTAATCAGCCCCAGCATTTT.

The V call is TRBV27, the J call TRBJ1-2; D is uncertain. Trimming took off 5 bases at V and 6 bases at J, with 13 bases between the two ends. The CDR3 runs to 13 residues. Germline-derived CDR1 and CDR2 are MNHEY and SMNVEV (reference sequence). CDR3 sequence reads: CASSPRQTNGYTF. The DNA of the CDR3 is TGTGCCAGCAGTCCCCGACAAACGAATGGCTACACCTTC.